Sequencing of this T cell receptor beta chain was carried out in a study of blood T cells in healthy people across ages. The individuals who served as donors were healthy Caucasians living in Russia, aged roughly 6 to 100. For the second PCR, which ran for roughly 6 to 12 cycles, a sample-barcoded 5' primer and a J-beta primer mix were used. TCRdb reprocessed the 5' RACE reads with MiXCR, giving one entry per CDR3 protein. The top ten hold approximately 20% of the sample, which has approximately 1,100,000 distinct CDR3 sequences, more than 35% seen once. Trimming took off 5 bases at V and 14 bases at J, with 10 bases between the two ends. CDR1 is SQVTM, CDR2 ANQGSEA, per germline. The length of the CDR3 is 9 residues.

This chain joins TRBV29-1 and TRBJ2-1; D gene ambiguous. Specimen: blood. The receptor comes from a woman in her sixties in good health. Written as DNA, the CDR3 is TGCAGCGTTTGGCTGCCTGAGTTCTTC. The encoded protein is CSVWLPEFF.